Listed here are 16 T cell receptor beta chains from one sample, sequenced in a study of cytomegalovirus exposure and HLA in healthy donors. Libraries were prepared by immunoSEQ multiplex PCR; TCRdb keeps only in-frame clonotypes and omits some of them. The profile shows 150,000 to 200,000 clones, 84% of them singletons. Material for sequencing was PBMCs. These TCRs come from a young woman in good health and CMV-seropositive.

This clone is a singleton in its sample. This rearrangement joins TRBV6-5 to TRBJ1-2, with D hard to call. The CDR3 length is 13 residues. Germline V lookup: CDR1 MNHEY, CDR2 SVGAGI. The V and J ends lost 4 bases and 7 bases respectively, with 13 bases between them. This CDR3 is CASSFDTVFGYTF. In DNA form, the CDR3 reads TGTGCCAGCAGTTTCGACACAGTTTTTGGCTACACCTTC.

The sample holds one count of this clone. This chain links TRBV4-2 with TRBJ2-2; 7 bases are shared with TRBD1. There are 15 residues in the CDR3. Germline lookup yields CDR1 LGHNA and CDR2 YNFKEQ. V trimming: 0 bases; J trimming: 5 bases; junction bases outside the gene matches: 3. CDR3 protein: CASSQERGRTGELFF. CDR3 nucleotide sequence: TGTGCCAGCAGCCAAGAAAGGGGGCGAACCGGGGAGCTGTTTTTT.

This sequence joins TRBV18 and TRBJ1-2, with TRBD1 identical over 7 bases. Germline V lookup: CDR1 KGHSH, CDR2 LQKENI. The CDR3 is made up of 14 amino acids. V was pared by 4 bases and J by 6 bases, with 8 bases of the junction left unmatched. CDR3 residues: CASSQFTGENGYTF. CDR3 nucleotides: TGTGCCAGCTCACAATTTACAGGGGAGAATGGCTACACCTTC.

This chain uses TRBV6-5 with TRBJ1-1; D remains unclear. Trimming stripped 5 bases from V and 1 base from J, with 11 bases between. Germline V gives CDR1 MNHEY, CDR2 SVGAGI. The CDR3 loop spans 14 amino acids. In nucleotides, the CDR3 is TGTGCCAGCAGTGAGCGGCCCTCGAACACTGAAGCTTTCTTT. This sequence encodes CASSERPSNTEAFF.

The CDR3: CASGGPAGRANQPQHF. The DNA of the CDR3 is TGTGCCAGCGGGGGGCCGGCAGGGAGGGCCAATCAGCCCCAGCATTTT. The chain has TRBV2 and TRBJ1-5, with D maybe TRBD1 (6 bases). V gave up 8 bases and J gave up 3 bases, with 20 bases separating them. CDR3 length equals 16 residues. Germline-derived CDR1 and CDR2 are SNHLY and FYNNEI.

This chain uses TRBV4-1 with TRBJ2-7; 10 nucleotides line up with TRBD1. The J segment lost 3 bases and the V segment lost 1 base, leaving 21 bases of the junction unmatched. Germline lookup yields CDR1 MGHRA and CDR2 YSYEKL. CDR3 length equals 21 residues. In nucleotides, the CDR3 is TGCGCCAGCAGCCAAGTGACAAATTTCCCGGGACAGGGGTTTGCGAACTACGAGCAGTACTTC. As protein: CASSQVTNFPGQGFANYEQYF.

This chain uses TRBV5-4 with TRBJ1-2, with D possibly being TRBD1 (6 bases). Germline CDR1 is SGHNT and CDR2 is YYREEE (reference sequence). The length of the CDR3 is 13 residues. V lost 6 bases and J lost 6, with 15 bases in between. CDR3 coding DNA: TGTGCCAGCACCCAGGACAGTCAGAATGGCTACACCTTC. Translating it yields CASTQDSQNGYTF. The whole variable domain, remainder taken from reference TRBV5-4 and TRBJ1-2, is ETGVTQSPTHLIKTRGQQVTLRCSSQSGHNTVSWYQQALGQGPQFIFQYYREEENGRGNFPPRFSGLQFPNYSSELNVNALELDDSALYLCASTQDSQNGYTFGSGTRLTVV.

V is TRBV2 and J is TRBJ2-2; TRBD2 aligns across 8 bases. In germline, CDR1 is SNHLY, CDR2 FYNNEI. The CDR3 is 15 amino acids. V gave up 2 bases and J gave up 4 bases; unmatched junction bases: 3. The CDR3 DNA sequence: TGTGCCAGCAGTGAATATGGGACTAGCACCGGGGAGCTGTTTTTT. Translation gives CASSEYGTSTGELFF.

The rearrangement links TRBV9 to TRBJ1-2, with a weak D call TRBD1 (6 bases). Germline CDR1 is SGDLS and CDR2 is YYNGEE. Trimming stripped 2 bases from V and 8 bases from J, with 10 bases between. The CDR3 contains 12 residues. CDR3 coding DNA: TGTGCCAGCAGCGTCACAGGGAAAGGCTACACCTTC. This gives the protein CASSVTGKGYTF. The full variable domain, its missing parts supplied by reference TRBV9 and TRBJ1-2, is DSGVTQTPKHLITATGQRVTLRCSPRSGDLSVYWYQQSLDQGLQFLIQYYNGEERAKGNILERFSAQQFPDLHSELNLSSLELGDSALYFCASSVTGKGYTFGSGTRLTVV.

The chain recombines TRBV9 with TRBJ1-2; no firm D call. CDR3 size: 14 residues. CDR1 SGDLS and CDR2 YYNGEE come from the germline V gene. Trimming stripped 2 bases from V and 8 bases from J, with 16 bases between. CDR3 in DNA: TGTGCCAGCAGCGTTCTTATGGGCGTTGGGGGCTACACCTTC. It codes for CASSVLMGVGGYTF.

The gene calls are TRBV7-9 and TRBJ2-4; D is possibly TRBD2 (5 bases). The CDR3 spans 14 residues. V dropped 1 base and J dropped 7 bases, with 11 bases sitting between them. The germline gives CDR1 SEHNR, CDR2 FQNEAQ (reference sequence). The CDR3 protein is CASSLDGVRNIQYF. The CDR3 DNA reads as TGTGCCAGCAGCTTAGACGGGGTTAGGAACATTCAGTACTTC.

CDR3 sequence (DNA): TGCGCCAGTCCTAGTCCGGGGGGCATTAGGGATGAGCAGTTCTTC. It translates to CASPSPGGIRDEQFF. The chain combines TRBV10-1 with TRBJ2-1; possible D gene TRBD2, 7 bases. From germline, CDR1 is WNHNN and CDR2 SYGVQD (reference sequence). Trimming removed 9 bases at V and 8 bases at J, with 23 bases between. This CDR3 is 15 amino acids long.

The chain joins TRBV2 to TRBJ2-2, with D maybe TRBD1 (6 bases). The CDR3 extends over 13 amino acids. V shed 8 bases and J shed 2 bases, with 9 bases lying between them. Germline loops: CDR1 SNHLY, CDR2 FYNNEI. The CDR3 DNA is TGTGCCAGCGGGGGCCGAAACACCGGGGAGCTGTTTTTT. As protein: CASGGRNTGELFF.

The genes are TRBV7-8 and TRBJ1-4; D gene ambiguous. CDR3 size: 14 residues. Trimming took 0 bases from V and 12 from J, leaving 14 bases between them. Looked up from germline, CDR1 is SGHVS and CDR2 is FQNEAQ. The chain's CDR3 is CASSLAKSGDELFF. CDR3 DNA sequence: TGTGCCAGCAGCTTAGCAAAATCTGGAGATGAACTGTTTTTT.

The genes are TRBV10-1 and TRBJ1-6; TRBD1 might be the D (5 bases). The CDR3 loop spans 16 amino acids. In germline, CDR1 is WNHNN, CDR2 SYGVQD (reference sequence). The V and J ends lost 7 bases and 8 bases respectively, with 21 bases between them. As DNA, the CDR3 is TGCGCCAGCATAACAGTCCGGGGGTTGTGGGATTCACCCCTCCACTTT. Amino acids: CASITVRGLWDSPLHF.

The gene calls are TRBV10-3 and TRBJ2-7; 7 nucleotides align to TRBD1. This CDR3 has 12 residues. The ends lost 10 bases at V and 4 bases at J; junction bases unmatched: 7. Looked up from germline, CDR1 is ENHRY and CDR2 is SYGVKD. The CDR3, as DNA: TGTGCCAACGGTCAGGGGGAGTACGAGCAGTACTTC. This sequence encodes CANGQGEYEQYF.